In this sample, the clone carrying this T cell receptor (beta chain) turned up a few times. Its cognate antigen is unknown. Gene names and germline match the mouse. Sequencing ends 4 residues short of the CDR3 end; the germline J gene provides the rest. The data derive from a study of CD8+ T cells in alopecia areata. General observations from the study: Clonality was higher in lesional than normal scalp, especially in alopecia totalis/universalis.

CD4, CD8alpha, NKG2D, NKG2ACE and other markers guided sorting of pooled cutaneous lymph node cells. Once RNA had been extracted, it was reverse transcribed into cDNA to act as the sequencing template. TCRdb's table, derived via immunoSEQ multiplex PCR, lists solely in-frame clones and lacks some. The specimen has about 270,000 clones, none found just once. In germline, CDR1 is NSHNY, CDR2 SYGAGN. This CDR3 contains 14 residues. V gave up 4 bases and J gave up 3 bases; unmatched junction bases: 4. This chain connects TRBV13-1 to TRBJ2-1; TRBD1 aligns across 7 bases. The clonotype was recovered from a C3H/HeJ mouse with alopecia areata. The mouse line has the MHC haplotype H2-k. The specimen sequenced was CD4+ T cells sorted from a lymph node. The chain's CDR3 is CASSYRGGYAEQFF. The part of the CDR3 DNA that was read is TGTGCCAGCAGTTACAGGGGAGGCTATGCT.